This passage covers 12 T cell receptor beta chains from one sample sequenced in a study of cytomegalovirus exposure and HLA in healthy donors. This PCR relied on a set of 60 Vbeta primers and 13 Jbeta primers. Using immunoSEQ multiplex PCR, the repertoire was profiled, and TCRdb retains in-frame clones only, with some absent. The repertoire holds about 83,000 clones, with approximately 80% as singletons. The sequenced sample consisted of PBMCs. The receptors were gathered from a woman younger than 45 in good health and CMV-seronegative.

A word on this clone: The sample holds other DNA sequences that translate to the same CDR3. The chain links TRBV4-3 to TRBJ2-6; D is uncertain. Per the germline V gene, CDR1 is LGHNA and CDR2 is YSLEER. The ends were cut back, 0 bases at V and 0 bases at J, with 6 bases in the middle. This CDR3 spans 16 amino acids. Written as DNA, the CDR3 is TGCGCCAGCAGCCAAGATCGAGACTCTGGGGCCAACGTCCTGACTTTC. It is translated as CASSQDRDSGANVLTF.

The count of this clone is one. The rearrangement uses TRBV6-1 and TRBJ1-6, with a possible D match to TRBD1 (5 bases). The CDR3 is 13 amino acids. V shed 7 bases and J shed 8 bases, with 12 bases lying between them. CDR1 is MNHNS and CDR2 is SASEGT in the germline V gene. The CDR3 DNA reads TGTGCCAGCACGCACAGGTCGGATTCACCCCTCCACTTT. This translates into CASTHRSDSPLHF.

This chain joins TRBV5-4 and TRBJ2-5; weak D call: TRBD2 (6 bases). Trimming removed 0 bases at V and 0 bases at J, with 6 bases between. In germline, CDR1 is SGHNT, CDR2 YYREEE (reference sequence). This CDR3 is 14 amino acids long. The CDR3 sequence is CASSLGGDQETQYF. CDR3 DNA: TGTGCCAGCAGCTTGGGGGGGGACCAAGAGACCCAGTACTTC.

The rearrangement links TRBV27 to TRBJ2-7; 7 nucleotides match TRBD2. The CDR3 loop spans 13 amino acids. V trimming: 7 bases; J trimming: 6 bases; junction bases outside the gene matches: 9. Looked up from germline, CDR1 is MNHEY and CDR2 is SMNVEV (reference sequence). The CDR3 protein is CASKLSGTGEQYF. DNA of the CDR3: TGTGCCAGCAAGTTAAGCGGGACCGGCGAGCAGTACTTC.

The CDR3 bases are TGTGCCAGCAGCTTCTATGTGAGTCCGGAGGGGCCCCTCTACTACGAGCAGTACTTC. Residues: CASSFYVSPEGPLYYEQYF. The V gene is TRBV5-8, the J gene TRBJ2-7, with D perhaps TRBD2 (6 bases). Germline V lookup: CDR1 SGHTS, CDR2 YDEGEE. V was shortened by 2 bases and J by 3 bases, with 27 bases between the two germline ends. This CDR3 has 19 residues.

The rearrangement joins TRBV9 to TRBJ1-2; D remains unclear. The CDR3 length is 12 residues. V dropped 5 bases and J dropped 2 bases, with 7 bases sitting between them. CDR1 and CDR2 from the germline V gene are SGDLS and YYNGEE. The CDR3 bases are TGTGCCAGCAGAGGAGCCAACTATGGCTACACCTTC. It is translated as CASRGANYGYTF.

This chain uses TRBV5-4 with TRBJ2-7; 12 nucleotides match TRBD1. Germline values: CDR1 SGHNT, CDR2 YYREEE (reference sequence). J was trimmed by 5 bases and V by 4 bases; bases with no gene match: 7. The CDR3 has 15 residues. This CDR3 is CASSPTGTGGDEQYF. DNA of the CDR3: TGTGCCAGCAGCCCCACAGGGACAGGGGGCGACGAGCAGTACTTC. Full variable domain (remainder filled in from reference TRBV5-4 and TRBJ2-7): ETGVTQSPTHLIKTRGQQVTLRCSSQSGHNTVSWYQQALGQGPQFIFQYYREEENGRGNFPPRFSGLQFPNYSSELNVNALELDDSALYLCASSPTGTGGDEQYFGPGTRLTVT.

This clone turned up a few times. CDR3 nucleotides: TGTGCCTGGAGTGAAAAGCGGGGTCCCTACGAGCAGTACTTC. It is translated as CAWSEKRGPYEQYF. This chain links TRBV30 with TRBJ2-7; 7 bases map to TRBD2. V shed 1 base, J shed 2 bases, and the junction held 5 bases outside the gene matches. CDR1 is GTSNPN, CDR2 SVGIG, per germline (reference sequence). The CDR3 is 14 residues long. Full variable domain (missing parts from reference TRBV30 and TRBJ2-7): SQTIHQWPATLVQPVGSPLSLECTVEGTSNPNLYWYRQAAGRGLQLLFYSVGIGQISSEVPQNLSASRPQDRQFILSSKKLLLSDSGFYLCAWSEKRGPYEQYFGPGTRLTVT.

This chain joins TRBV7-3 and TRBJ2-1; no firm D call. The V gene lost 5 bases and the J gene lost 2 bases, with 7 bases spanning the gap. Per germline, CDR1 SGHTA and CDR2 FQGTGA. The CDR3 runs to 13 residues. The CDR3 protein is CASSLFPYNEQFF. In nucleotides, the CDR3 is TGTGCCAGCAGCCTATTCCCCTACAATGAGCAGTTCTTC.

The chain has TRBV28 and TRBJ2-5, with 7 nucleotides matching TRBD2. V shed 5 bases and J 4 bases; nucleotides not matched to a gene: 10. The CDR3 length is 15 residues. Germline V gene lookup returns CDR1 MDHEN and CDR2 SYDVKM. The CDR3 nucleotides are TGTGCCAGCAGTAATTATGGGGAGGGGTTAGAGACCCAGTACTTC. Encoded protein: CASSNYGEGLETQYF.

The chain links TRBV19 to TRBJ2-7; 10 nucleotides align to TRBD2. The junction had 9 bases not matched to a gene; V was cut back by 1 base and J by 0 bases. The CDR3 contains 18 residues. CDR1 LNHDA and CDR2 SQIVND come from the germline V gene (reference sequence). The CDR3 region has the DNA TGTGCCAGTAGTATAGTCGCAATGGCTAGCGGGAGCTCCTACGAGCAGTACTTC. It encodes CASSIVAMASGSSYEQYF. The variable domain in full, completed from reference TRBV19 and TRBJ2-7, reads DGGITQSPKYLFRKEGQNVTLSCEQNLNHDAMYWYRQDPGQGLRLIYYSQIVNDFQKGDIAEGYSVSREKKESFPLTVTSAQKNPTAFYLCASSIVAMASGSSYEQYFGPGTRLTVT.

This clone was observed a handful of times. The chain uses TRBV19 and TRBJ2-7, with TRBD2 matching 9 bases. The CDR3 has 14 residues. CDR1 LNHDA and CDR2 SQIVND come from the germline V gene (reference sequence). The V segment lost 7 bases and the J segment 5 bases; nucleotides outside the gene matches: 9. CDR3 DNA: TGTGCCAGTACCCCTAGCGGGATGGGCCACGAGCAGTACTTC. This sequence encodes CASTPSGMGHEQYF.